The T cell receptor beta chain described here comes from a study of T cell responses to AZD1222 COVID-19 vaccine. Study-level information: The analysis combined second doses at about 4 or about 12 weeks.

For this clone: What it binds is unknown.

Study observations and caveats: Nearly half of unique spike-specific TCRs reportedly avoided B.1.351 and B.1.1.7 mutated regions. Just 5 to 7 people given AZD1222 tested seropositive at baseline.

This CDR3 spans 16 amino acids. The junction had 7 bases not matched to a gene; V was cut back by 5 bases and J by 2 bases. Germline CDR1 SNHLY, CDR2 FYNNEI. Assay used: immunoSEQ multiplex PCR; TCRdb lists only in-frame clones, some missing. The table shows some 91,000 clones, with roughly 89% occurring only once. The sequences come from peripheral blood, collected on day 0 of AZD1222 vaccination. The source of this sequence is an adult in good health. This sequence joins TRBV2 and TRBJ2-2; TRBD2 aligns across 8 bases. Written as DNA, the CDR3 is TGTGCCAGCAGTCCACATAGCGGGGCCAACACCGGGGAGCTGTTTTTT. Encoded protein: CASSPHSGANTGELFF.